The 17 T cell receptor beta chains reported below all come from one sample, sequenced in a study of blood T cell repertoires in COVID-19. Only in-frame clones appear in the TCRdb table, and some are missing; sequencing was by immunoSEQ multiplex PCR. The sample consists of 150,000 to 200,000 clones, around 85% of them appearing once. The source material was peripheral blood. The receptor set was obtained from a man aged 70 or older with active or convalescent COVID-19.

This clone has just a few counts. This chain joins TRBV28 and TRBJ1-1; no reliable D call. Trimming removed 2 bases at V and 8 bases at J, with 6 bases between. Germline V gene sequence: CDR1 MDHEN, CDR2 SYDVKM. The CDR3 spans 11 residues. CDR3 in amino acids: CASSLLREAFF. CDR3 DNA: TGTGCCAGCAGTTTACTCAGGGAAGCTTTCTTT.

The chain couples TRBV28 to TRBJ1-2, with TRBD1 identical over 9 bases. With 6 bases clipped from V and 4 bases from J, the junction kept 12 bases outside the gene matches. Looked up from germline, CDR1 is MDHEN and CDR2 is SYDVKM. The CDR3 loop spans 16 amino acids. Written as DNA, the CDR3 is TGTGCCAGCAGCCCGTCGACAGGGGGGGGCGGCTATGGCTACACCTTC. Protein sequence: CASSPSTGGGGYGYTF.

J is TRBJ2-1 and V is TRBV5-6; 9 positions agree with TRBD1. The germline gives CDR1 SGHDT, CDR2 YYEEEE. V lost 2 bases, J lost 2 bases, and 5 bases stayed unmatched. The CDR3 runs to 16 residues. The CDR3 reads CASSFRTGEPYNEQFF. The DNA for the CDR3 is TGTGCCAGCAGCTTCCGGACAGGGGAACCCTACAATGAGCAGTTCTTC. Together with reference TRBV5-6 and TRBJ2-1, the CDR3 gives the full variable domain: DAGVTQSPTHLIKTRGQQVTLRCSPKSGHDTVSWYQQALGQGPQFIFQYYEEEERQRGNFPDRFSGHQFPNYSSELNVNALLLGDSALYLCASSFRTGEPYNEQFFGPGTRLTVL.

Only a few counts were recorded for this clone. The rearrangement links TRBV7-6 to TRBJ2-3; TRBD2 matches 10 bases. The CDR3 consists of 16 residues. Germline values: CDR1 SGHVS, CDR2 FNYEAQ. Trimming took 1 base from V and 7 from J; bases not matched to a gene: 8. The CDR3 DNA reads TGTGCCAGCAGCTTAGAGGGTACTAGCGGGGAATATACGCAGTATTTT. Translating it yields CASSLEGTSGEYTQYF. Full variable domain (missing parts from reference TRBV7-6 and TRBJ2-3): GAGVSQSPRYKVTKRGQDVALRCDPISGHVSLYWYRQALGQGPEFLTYFNYEAQQDKSGLPNDRFSAERPEGSISTLTIQRTEQRDSAMYRCASSLEGTSGEYTQYFGPGTRLTVL.

This clone was picked up one time. The chain combines TRBV6-5 with TRBJ1-6; TRBD1 agrees at 10 bases. Germline-derived CDR1 and CDR2 are MNHEY and SVGAGI. V gave up 6 bases and J gave up 8 bases; unmatched junction bases: 1. The CDR3 loop spans 13 amino acids. As DNA, the CDR3 is TGTGCCAGCAGGACAGGGGGCTATTCACCCCTCCACTTT. Translated, it gives CASRTGGYSPLHF.

This chain joins TRBV5-6 and TRBJ1-6, with 7 nucleotides matching TRBD1. This CDR3 is built from 16 residues. V was pared by 0 bases and J by 5 bases, with 5 bases of the junction left unmatched. Germline CDR1 reads SGHDT; CDR2 reads YYEEEE. The CDR3 reads CASSLGGGVNNSPLHF. The CDR3 DNA reads as TGTGCCAGCAGCTTGGGAGGGGGCGTCAATAATTCACCCCTCCACTTT. Full variable domain (rest looked up from reference TRBV5-6 and TRBJ1-6): DAGVTQSPTHLIKTRGQQVTLRCSPKSGHDTVSWYQQALGQGPQFIFQYYEEEERQRGNFPDRFSGHQFPNYSSELNVNALLLGDSALYLCASSLGGGVNNSPLHFGNGTRLTVT.

The chain joins TRBV7-9 to TRBJ2-7; D is perhaps TRBD2 (5 bases). CDR3 size: 14 residues. V gave up 3 bases and J gave up 3 bases, with 12 bases separating them. Germline V CDR1 and CDR2: SEHNR, FQNEAQ (reference sequence). The CDR3 DNA is TGTGCCAGCAGCTTTATTAGCGCCGACTACGAGCAGTACTTC. This sequence encodes CASSFISADYEQYF.

The V call is TRBV4-3, the J call TRBJ2-7; the D gene is possibly TRBD2 (6 bases). V gave up 0 bases and J gave up 9 bases, with 12 bases separating them. This CDR3 comprises 13 residues. Germline V gene data show CDR1 as LGHNA and CDR2 as YSLEER. CDR3 amino acids: CASSQDGGTGQYF. As DNA, the CDR3 is TGCGCCAGCAGCCAAGATGGGGGGACTGGGCAGTACTTC.

This sequence joins TRBV27 and TRBJ1-2, with 7 bases fitting TRBD1. The germline V gene has CDR1 MNHEY and CDR2 SMNVEV (reference sequence). Trimming at V came to 3 bases and at J to 3 bases, leaving 1 base not matched to a gene. This CDR3 has 13 amino acids. The CDR3 coding sequence is TGTGCCAGCAGTTTCCAGGGGGACTATGGCTACACCTTC. It codes for CASSFQGDYGYTF.

The chain joins TRBV6-1 to TRBJ2-1; 9 bases map to TRBD1. CDR1 and CDR2 from the germline V gene are MNHNS and SASEGT. J was trimmed by 1 base and V by 3 bases; bases with no gene match: 1. The CDR3 extends over 15 amino acids. The CDR3 DNA follows: TGTGCCAGCAGTGAGGACAGGGGATCCTACAATGAGCAGTTCTTC. Translated: CASSEDRGSYNEQFF.

The chain is built from TRBV5-4 and TRBJ2-3; TRBD2 is a possible D gene (6 bases). In germline, CDR1 is SGHNT, CDR2 YYREEE (reference sequence). V dropped 0 bases and J dropped 4 bases, with 15 bases sitting between them. This CDR3 spans 16 amino acids. CDR3: CASSLASGRPADTQYF. As DNA, the CDR3 is TGTGCCAGCAGCTTGGCGTCCGGGAGACCGGCAGATACGCAGTATTTT. The full variable domain, in which reference TRBV5-4 and TRBJ2-3 provide the parts outside the CDR3, is ETGVTQSPTHLIKTRGQQVTLRCSSQSGHNTVSWYQQALGQGPQFIFQYYREEENGRGNFPPRFSGLQFPNYSSELNVNALELDDSALYLCASSLASGRPADTQYFGPGTRLTVL.

The chain combines TRBV7-9 with TRBJ2-1; 10 bases agree with TRBD1. CDR1 is SEHNR, CDR2 FQNEAQ, per germline (reference sequence). The CDR3 runs 15 residues. The V gene end was trimmed by 5 bases and the J gene end by 1 base; junction bases not matched to a gene: 2. This CDR3 is CASSAGQGSYNEQFF. The CDR3 DNA is TGTGCCAGCAGCGCGGGACAGGGGTCCTACAATGAGCAGTTCTTC. The full variable domain, with the rest looked up from reference TRBV7-9 and TRBJ2-1, is DTGVSQNPRHKITKRGQNVTFRCDPISEHNRLYWYRQTLGQGPEFLTYFQNEAQLEKSRLLSDRFSAERPKGSFSTLEIQRTEQGDSAMYLCASSAGQGSYNEQFFGPGTRLTVL.

The chain couples TRBV30 to TRBJ2-4; unclear D gene. The CDR3 runs to 17 residues. The V and J ends lost 3 bases and 0 bases respectively, with 18 bases between them. Germline V CDR1 and CDR2: GTSNPN, SVGIG (reference sequence). CDR3 sequence: CAWSHRIRKLAKNIQYF. The CDR3 nucleotides read TGTGCCTGGAGCCATAGAATCAGGAAGCTAGCCAAAAACATTCAGTACTTC. Full variable domain (remainder filled in from reference TRBV30 and TRBJ2-4): SQTIHQWPATLVQPVGSPLSLECTVEGTSNPNLYWYRQAAGRGLQLLFYSVGIGQISSEVPQNLSASRPQDRQFILSSKKLLLSDSGFYLCAWSHRIRKLAKNIQYFGAGTRLSVL.

The chain joins TRBV28 to TRBJ2-4, with D maybe TRBD2 (6 bases). The V end was cut by 7 bases, the J end by 4 bases, with 14 bases between. CDR3 length: 14 amino acids. CDR1 and CDR2 (germline): MDHEN, SYDVKM. CDR3 DNA: TGTGCCAGCACCAAGTCGGGGACTAAAAACATTCAGTACTTC. Translated: CASTKSGTKNIQYF. Supplemented by reference TRBV28 and TRBJ2-4, the full variable domain reads DVKVTQSSRYLVKRTGEKVFLECVQDMDHENMFWYRQDPGLGLRLIYFSYDVKMKEKGDIPEGYSVSREKKERFSLILESASTNQTSMYLCASTKSGTKNIQYFGAGTRLSVL.

V and J are TRBV19 and TRBJ1-5; 8 positions match TRBD1. In germline, CDR1 is LNHDA, CDR2 SQIVND (reference sequence). The CDR3 loop spans 15 amino acids. V shed 3 bases and J 2 bases; nucleotides not matched to a gene: 3. In DNA form, the CDR3 reads TGTGCCAGTAGTATGGACAGGGTCCGCAATCAGCCCCAGCATTTT. Translating it yields CASSMDRVRNQPQHF.

V is TRBV30 and J is TRBJ1-1; no clear D. V was pared by 5 bases and J by 0 bases, with 10 bases between. The CDR3 extends over 13 amino acids. CDR1 is GTSNPN, CDR2 SVGIG, per germline (reference sequence). The CDR3 DNA reads as TGTGCCTGGGATCGAACGGTGAACACTGAAGCTTTCTTT. Its protein is CAWDRTVNTEAFF.

V and J are TRBV4-3 and TRBJ2-4; 8 bases are shared with TRBD2. The V segment lost 0 bases and the J segment 0 bases; nucleotides outside the gene matches: 10. CDR1 and CDR2 (germline): LGHNA, YSLEER. The CDR3 is 19 amino acids. The CDR3 loop is CASSQDILAGQTAKNIQYF. As DNA, the CDR3 is TGCGCCAGCAGCCAAGATATATTAGCGGGGCAGACAGCCAAAAACATTCAGTACTTC.